This T cell receptor beta chain came from a study of beta chain features in type 1 diabetes. Sequencing targeted expressed TCRB transcripts, as all isolated RNA had been reverse transcribed. The data were produced by immunoSEQ multiplex PCR, yet TCRdb's version contains in-frame clones alone and is incomplete. The sample has about 140,000 clones, approximately 10% seen once. Germline V CDR1 and CDR2: LGHNA, YSLEER. Trimming pared 1 base from V and 1 base from J, leaving 19 bases between. This CDR3 is built from 18 residues. The sequence was obtained from a woman between 35 and 50 years old in good health. This chain uses TRBV4-3 with TRBJ1-2; possible D gene TRBD1, 5 bases. Sequencing input: central memory CD4+ T cells from blood. CDR3 bases: TGCGCCAGCAGCCAAGGAAAACGCGGGGGTACCCTTAACTATGGCTACACCTTC. Its protein product is CASSQGKRGGTLNYGYTF.